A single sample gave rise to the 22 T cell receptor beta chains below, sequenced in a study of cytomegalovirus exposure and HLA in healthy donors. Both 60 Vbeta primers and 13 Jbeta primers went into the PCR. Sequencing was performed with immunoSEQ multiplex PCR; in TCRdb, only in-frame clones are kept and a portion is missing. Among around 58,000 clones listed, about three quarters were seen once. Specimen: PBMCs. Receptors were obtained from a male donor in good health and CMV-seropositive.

The CDR3 region has the DNA TGTGCCAGCAGCGTTGGTACCCTATACGAGACCCAGTACTTC. Amino acids: CASSVGTLYETQYF. V usage is TRBV9 and J usage is TRBJ2-5; D is unresolved. Trimming shortened V by 2 bases and J by 5 bases, and 13 bases separated the two germline ends. The CDR3 spans 14 residues. Germline V gene data show CDR1 as SGDLS and CDR2 as YYNGEE.

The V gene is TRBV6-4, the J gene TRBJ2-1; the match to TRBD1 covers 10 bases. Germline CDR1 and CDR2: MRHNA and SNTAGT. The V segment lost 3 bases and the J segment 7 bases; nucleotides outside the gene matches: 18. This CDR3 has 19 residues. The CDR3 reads CASSEGTGARRSGMNEQFF. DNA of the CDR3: TGTGCCAGCAGTGAGGGGACAGGGGCCCGACGGAGTGGGATGAATGAGCAGTTCTTC.

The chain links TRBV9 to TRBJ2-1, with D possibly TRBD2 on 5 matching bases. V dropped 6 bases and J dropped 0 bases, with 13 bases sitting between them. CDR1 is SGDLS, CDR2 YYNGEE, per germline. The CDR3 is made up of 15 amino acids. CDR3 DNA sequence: TGTGCCAGCACCTTCGACGGAGGCTCCTACAATGAGCAGTTCTTC. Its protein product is CASTFDGGSYNEQFF.

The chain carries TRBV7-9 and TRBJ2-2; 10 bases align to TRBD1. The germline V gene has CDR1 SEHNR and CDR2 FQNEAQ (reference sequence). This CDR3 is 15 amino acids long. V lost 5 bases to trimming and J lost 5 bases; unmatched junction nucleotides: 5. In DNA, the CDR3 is TGTGCCAGCAGCCCCCGGACAGGGGGGACCGGGGAGCTGTTTTTT. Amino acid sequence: CASSPRTGGTGELFF.

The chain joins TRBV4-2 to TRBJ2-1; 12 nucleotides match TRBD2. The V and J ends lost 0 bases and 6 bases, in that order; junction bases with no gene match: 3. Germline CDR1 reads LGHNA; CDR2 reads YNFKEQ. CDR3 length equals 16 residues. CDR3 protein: CASSQDPSGGANEQFF. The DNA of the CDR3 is TGTGCCAGCAGCCAAGATCCTAGCGGGGGGGCCAATGAGCAGTTCTTC.

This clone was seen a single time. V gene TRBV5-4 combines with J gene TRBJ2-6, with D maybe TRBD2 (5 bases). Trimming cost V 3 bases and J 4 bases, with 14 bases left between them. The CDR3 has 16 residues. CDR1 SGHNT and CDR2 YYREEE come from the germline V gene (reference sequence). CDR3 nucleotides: TGTGCCAGCAGCTCGGGGTCTCGACCGGGGGCCAACGTCCTGACTTTC. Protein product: CASSSGSRPGANVLTF.

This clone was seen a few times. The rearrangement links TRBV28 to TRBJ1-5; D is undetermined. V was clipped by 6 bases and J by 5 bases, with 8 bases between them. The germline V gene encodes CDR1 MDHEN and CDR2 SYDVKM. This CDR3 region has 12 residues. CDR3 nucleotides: TGTGCCAGCAGACTTTTGGATCAGCCCCAGCATTTT. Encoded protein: CASRLLDQPQHF.

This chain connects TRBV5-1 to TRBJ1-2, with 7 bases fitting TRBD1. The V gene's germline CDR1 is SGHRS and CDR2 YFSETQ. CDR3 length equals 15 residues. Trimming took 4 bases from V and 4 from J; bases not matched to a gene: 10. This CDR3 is CASSSTGDNAYGYTF. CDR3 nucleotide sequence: TGCGCCAGCAGCAGTACAGGGGACAACGCCTATGGCTACACCTTC. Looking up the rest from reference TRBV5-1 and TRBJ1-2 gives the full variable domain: KAGVTQTPRYLIKTRGQQVTLSCSPISGHRSVSWYQQTPGQGLQFLFEYFSETQRNKGNFPGRFSGRQFSNSRSEMNVSTLELGDSALYLCASSSTGDNAYGYTFGSGTRLTVV.

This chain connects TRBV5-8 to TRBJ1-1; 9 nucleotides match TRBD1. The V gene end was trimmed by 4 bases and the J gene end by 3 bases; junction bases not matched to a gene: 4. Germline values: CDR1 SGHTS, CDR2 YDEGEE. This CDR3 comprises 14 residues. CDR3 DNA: TGTGCCAGCAGCGCACAGGGGGCGGACACTGAAGCTTTCTTT. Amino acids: CASSAQGADTEAFF.

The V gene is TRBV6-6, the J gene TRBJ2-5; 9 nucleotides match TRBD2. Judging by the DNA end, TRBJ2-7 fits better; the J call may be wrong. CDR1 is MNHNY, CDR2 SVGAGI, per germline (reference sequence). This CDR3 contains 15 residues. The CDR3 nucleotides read TGTGCCAGCAGTTCTTTAGCGGGGGCCACCTACGAGCAGTACTTC. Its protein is CASSSLAGATYEQYF.

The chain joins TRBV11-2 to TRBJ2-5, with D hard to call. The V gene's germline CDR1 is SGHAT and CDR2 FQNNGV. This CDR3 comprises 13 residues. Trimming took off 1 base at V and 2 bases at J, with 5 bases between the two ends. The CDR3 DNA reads TGTGCCAGCAGCTTAGCCAGGCAAGAGACCCAGTACTTC. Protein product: CASSLARQETQYF.

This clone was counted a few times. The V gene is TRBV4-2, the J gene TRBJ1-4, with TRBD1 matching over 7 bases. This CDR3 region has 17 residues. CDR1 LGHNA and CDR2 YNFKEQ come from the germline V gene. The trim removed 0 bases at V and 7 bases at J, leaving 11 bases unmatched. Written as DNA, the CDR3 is TGTGCCAGCAGCCAAGAAGATTCGGCAGGGGGTGTTGAAAAACTGTTTTTT. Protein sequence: CASSQEDSAGGVEKLFF.

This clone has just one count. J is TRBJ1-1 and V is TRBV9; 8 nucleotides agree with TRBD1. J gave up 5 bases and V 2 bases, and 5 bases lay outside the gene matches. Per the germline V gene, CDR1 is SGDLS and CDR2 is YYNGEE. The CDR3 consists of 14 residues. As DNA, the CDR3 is TGTGCCAGCAGCGTTAACAGGGGGGTTACTGAAGCTTTCTTT. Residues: CASSVNRGVTEAFF. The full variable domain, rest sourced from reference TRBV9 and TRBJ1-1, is DSGVTQTPKHLITATGQRVTLRCSPRSGDLSVYWYQQSLDQGLQFLIQYYNGEERAKGNILERFSAQQFPDLHSELNLSSLELGDSALYFCASSVNRGVTEAFFGQGTRLTVV.

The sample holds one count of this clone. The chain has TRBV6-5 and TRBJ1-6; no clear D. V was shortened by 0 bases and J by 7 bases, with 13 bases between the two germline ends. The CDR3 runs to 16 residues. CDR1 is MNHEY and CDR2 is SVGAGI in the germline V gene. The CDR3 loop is CASSYSRARKNSPLHF. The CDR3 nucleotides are TGTGCCAGCAGTTACTCGAGGGCTAGGAAAAATTCACCCCTCCACTTT.

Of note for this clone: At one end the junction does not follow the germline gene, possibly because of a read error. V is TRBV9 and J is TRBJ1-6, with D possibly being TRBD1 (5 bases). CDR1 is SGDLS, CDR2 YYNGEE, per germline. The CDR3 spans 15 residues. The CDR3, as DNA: TGTGCCAGCAGCGTACAGGGCTCCAATAATTCACCCCTCCACTTT. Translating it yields CASSVQGSNNSPLHF.

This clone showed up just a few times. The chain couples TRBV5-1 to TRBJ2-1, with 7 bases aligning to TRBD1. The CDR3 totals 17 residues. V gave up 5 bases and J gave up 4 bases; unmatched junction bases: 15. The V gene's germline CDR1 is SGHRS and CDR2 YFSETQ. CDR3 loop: CASRPPTTGEGYNEQFF. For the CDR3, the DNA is TGCGCCAGCAGACCTCCAACTACAGGGGAAGGATACAATGAGCAGTTCTTC.

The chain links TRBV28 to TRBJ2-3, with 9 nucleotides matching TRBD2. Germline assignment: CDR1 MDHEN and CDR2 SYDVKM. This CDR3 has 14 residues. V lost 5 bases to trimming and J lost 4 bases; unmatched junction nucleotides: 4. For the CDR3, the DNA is TGTGCCAGCAGTCCGGGACTAGCCGCAGATACGCAGTATTTT. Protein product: CASSPGLAADTQYF.

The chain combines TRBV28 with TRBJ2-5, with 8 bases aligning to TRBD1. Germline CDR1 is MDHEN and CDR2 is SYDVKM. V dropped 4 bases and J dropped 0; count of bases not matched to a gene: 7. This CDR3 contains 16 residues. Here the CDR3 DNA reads TGTGCCAGCAGTTCCTCGGACAGGGTTGACCAAGAGACCCAGTACTTC. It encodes CASSSSDRVDQETQYF.

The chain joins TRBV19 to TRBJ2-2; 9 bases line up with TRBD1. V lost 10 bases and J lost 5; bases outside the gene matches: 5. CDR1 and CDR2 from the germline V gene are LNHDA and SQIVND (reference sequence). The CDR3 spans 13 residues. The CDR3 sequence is CATSGQGTGELFF. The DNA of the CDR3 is TGTGCCACCTCGGGACAGGGAACCGGGGAGCTGTTTTTT.

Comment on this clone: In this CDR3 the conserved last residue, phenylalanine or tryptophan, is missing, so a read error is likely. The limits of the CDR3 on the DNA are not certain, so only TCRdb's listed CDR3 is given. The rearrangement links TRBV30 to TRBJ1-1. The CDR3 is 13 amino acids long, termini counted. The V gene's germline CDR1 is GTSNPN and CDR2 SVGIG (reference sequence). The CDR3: CAWSGRGGPHALL.

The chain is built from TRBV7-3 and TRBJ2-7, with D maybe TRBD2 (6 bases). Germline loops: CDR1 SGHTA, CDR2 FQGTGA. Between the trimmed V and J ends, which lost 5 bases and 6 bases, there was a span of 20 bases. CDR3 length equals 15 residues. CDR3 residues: CASSASSAPRSEQYF. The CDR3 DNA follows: TGTGCCAGCAGCGCCTCTAGCGCCCCAAGGAGCGAGCAGTACTTC.

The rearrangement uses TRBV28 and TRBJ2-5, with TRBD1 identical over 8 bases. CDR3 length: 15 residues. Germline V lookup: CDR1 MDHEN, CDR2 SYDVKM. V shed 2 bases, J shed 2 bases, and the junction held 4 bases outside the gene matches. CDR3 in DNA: TGTGCCAGCAGTTTACGGAACAGGGGGCAAGAGACCCAGTACTTC. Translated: CASSLRNRGQETQYF.